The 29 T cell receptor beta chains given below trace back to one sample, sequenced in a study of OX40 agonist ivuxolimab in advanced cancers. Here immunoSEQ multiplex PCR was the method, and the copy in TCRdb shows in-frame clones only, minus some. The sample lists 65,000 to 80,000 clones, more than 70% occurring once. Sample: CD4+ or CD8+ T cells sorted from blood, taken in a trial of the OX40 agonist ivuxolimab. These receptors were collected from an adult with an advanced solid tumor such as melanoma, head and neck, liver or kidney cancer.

The CDR3 region has the DNA TGTGCCAGCAGACGAGACAGAGATTATGGCTACACCTTC. Its translation: CASRRDRDYGYTF. The chain couples TRBV7-2 to TRBJ1-2, with D perhaps TRBD1 (5 bases). The CDR3 is 13 residues long. In germline, CDR1 is SGHTA, CDR2 FQGNSA. V lost 6 bases to trimming and J lost 5 bases, with 13 bases between them.

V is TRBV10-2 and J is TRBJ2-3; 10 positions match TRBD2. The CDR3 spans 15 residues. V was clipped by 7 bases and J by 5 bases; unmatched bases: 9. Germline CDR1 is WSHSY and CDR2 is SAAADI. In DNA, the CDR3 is TGCGCCAGCATCCCAAGCGGGAGGGTCGGAGATACGCAGTATTTT. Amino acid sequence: CASIPSGRVGDTQYF.

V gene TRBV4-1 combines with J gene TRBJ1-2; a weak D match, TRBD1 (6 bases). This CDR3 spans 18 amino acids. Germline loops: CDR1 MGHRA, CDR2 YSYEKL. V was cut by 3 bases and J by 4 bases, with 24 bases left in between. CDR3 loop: CASSQALQGASTIYGYTF. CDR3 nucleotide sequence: TGCGCCAGCAGCCAGGCTCTACAGGGAGCTAGCACGATCTATGGCTACACCTTC.

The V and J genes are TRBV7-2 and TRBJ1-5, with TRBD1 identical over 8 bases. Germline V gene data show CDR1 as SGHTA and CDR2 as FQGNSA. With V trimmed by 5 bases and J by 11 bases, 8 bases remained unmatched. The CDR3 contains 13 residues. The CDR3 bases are TGTGCCAGCAGCGATGGACAGGGAAAGACCCAGCATTTT. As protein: CASSDGQGKTQHF.

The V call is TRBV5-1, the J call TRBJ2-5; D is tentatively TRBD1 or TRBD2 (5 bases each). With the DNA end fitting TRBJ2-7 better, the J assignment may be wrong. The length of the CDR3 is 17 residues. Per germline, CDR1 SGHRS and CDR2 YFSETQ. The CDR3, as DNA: TGCGCCAGCAGCCGAATAACCCCGGGACCGACCTACTACGAGCAGTACTTC. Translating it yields CASSRITPGPTYYEQYF.

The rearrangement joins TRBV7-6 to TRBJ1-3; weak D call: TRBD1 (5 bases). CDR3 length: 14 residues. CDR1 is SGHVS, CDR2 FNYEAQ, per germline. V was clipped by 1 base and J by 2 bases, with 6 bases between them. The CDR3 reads CASSLGGTGNTIYF. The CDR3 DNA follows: TGTGCCAGCAGCTTAGGGGGGACTGGAAACACCATATATTTT.

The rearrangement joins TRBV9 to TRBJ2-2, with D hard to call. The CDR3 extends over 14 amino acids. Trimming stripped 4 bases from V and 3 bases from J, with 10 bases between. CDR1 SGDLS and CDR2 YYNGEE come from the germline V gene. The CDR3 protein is CASSSRTHTGELFF. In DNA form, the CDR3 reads TGTGCCAGCAGCTCGCGGACCCACACCGGGGAGCTGTTTTTT.

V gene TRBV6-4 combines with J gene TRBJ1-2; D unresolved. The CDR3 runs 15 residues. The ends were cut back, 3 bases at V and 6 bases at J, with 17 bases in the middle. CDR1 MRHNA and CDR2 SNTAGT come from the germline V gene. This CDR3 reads CASSDSRIPGHGYTF. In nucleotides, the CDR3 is TGTGCCAGCAGTGATTCTCGCATTCCTGGCCATGGCTACACCTTC.

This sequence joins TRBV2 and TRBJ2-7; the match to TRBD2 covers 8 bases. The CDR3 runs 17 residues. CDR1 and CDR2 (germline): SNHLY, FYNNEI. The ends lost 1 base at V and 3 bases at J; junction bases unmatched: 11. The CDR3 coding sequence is TGTGCCAGCAGTGAAGTAGCGGGGTTGGACATTAGCTACGAGCAGTACTTC. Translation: CASSEVAGLDISYEQYF.

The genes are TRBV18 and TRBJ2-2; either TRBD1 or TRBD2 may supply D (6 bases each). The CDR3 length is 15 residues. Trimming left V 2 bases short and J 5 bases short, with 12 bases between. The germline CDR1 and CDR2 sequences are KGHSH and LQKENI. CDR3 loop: CASSPSQGGTGELFF. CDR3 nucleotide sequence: TGTGCCAGCTCACCATCACAGGGAGGAACCGGGGAGCTGTTTTTT.

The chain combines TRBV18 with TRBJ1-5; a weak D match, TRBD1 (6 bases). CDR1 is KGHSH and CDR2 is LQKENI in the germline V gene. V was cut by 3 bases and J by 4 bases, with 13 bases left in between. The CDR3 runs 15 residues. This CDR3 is CASSPPGDGNQPQHF. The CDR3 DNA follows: TGTGCCAGCTCACCCCCAGGGGATGGGAATCAGCCCCAGCATTTT.

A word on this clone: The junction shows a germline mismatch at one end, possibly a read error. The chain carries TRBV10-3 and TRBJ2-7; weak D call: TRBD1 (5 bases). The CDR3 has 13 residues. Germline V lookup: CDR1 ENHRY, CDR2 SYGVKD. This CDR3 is CASSKQVNYEQYF. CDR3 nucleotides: TGTGCCAGCAGTAAACAGGTGAACTACGAGCAGTACTTC.

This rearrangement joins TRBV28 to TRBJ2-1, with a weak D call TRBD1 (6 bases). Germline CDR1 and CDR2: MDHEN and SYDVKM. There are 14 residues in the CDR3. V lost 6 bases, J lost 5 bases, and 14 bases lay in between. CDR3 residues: CASRPTGTNNEQFF. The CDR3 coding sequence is TGTGCCAGCAGACCTACTGGGACAAACAATGAGCAGTTCTTC.

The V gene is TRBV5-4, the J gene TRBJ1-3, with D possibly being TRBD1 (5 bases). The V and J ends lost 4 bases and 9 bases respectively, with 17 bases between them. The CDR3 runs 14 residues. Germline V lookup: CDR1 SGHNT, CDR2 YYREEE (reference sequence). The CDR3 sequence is CASSQDGWGGTIYF. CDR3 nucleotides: TGTGCCAGCAGCCAGGACGGCTGGGGGGGCACCATATATTTT.

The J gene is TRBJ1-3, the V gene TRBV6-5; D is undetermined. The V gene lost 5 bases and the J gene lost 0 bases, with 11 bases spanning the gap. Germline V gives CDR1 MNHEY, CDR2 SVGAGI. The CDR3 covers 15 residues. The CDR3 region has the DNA TGTGCCAGCAGTCGCCTGGGAGTCTCTGGAAACACCATATATTTT. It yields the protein CASSRLGVSGNTIYF.

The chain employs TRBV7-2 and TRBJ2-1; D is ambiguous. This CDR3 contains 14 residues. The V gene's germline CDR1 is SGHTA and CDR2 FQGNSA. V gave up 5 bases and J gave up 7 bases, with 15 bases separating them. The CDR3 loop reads CASSPPITGNEQFF. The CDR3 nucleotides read TGTGCCAGCAGCCCGCCTATTACTGGGAATGAGCAGTTCTTC.

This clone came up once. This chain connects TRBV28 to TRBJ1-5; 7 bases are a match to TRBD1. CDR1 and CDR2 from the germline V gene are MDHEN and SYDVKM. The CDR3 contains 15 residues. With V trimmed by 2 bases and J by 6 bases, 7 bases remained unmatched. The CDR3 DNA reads TGTGCCAGCAGTTTAGGCGTAGGGGGCGGTCAGCCCCAGCATTTT. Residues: CASSLGVGGGQPQHF. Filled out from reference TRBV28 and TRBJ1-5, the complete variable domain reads DVKVTQSSRYLVKRTGEKVFLECVQDMDHENMFWYRQDPGLGLRLIYFSYDVKMKEKGDIPEGYSVSREKKERFSLILESASTNQTSMYLCASSLGVGGGQPQHFGDGTRLSIL.

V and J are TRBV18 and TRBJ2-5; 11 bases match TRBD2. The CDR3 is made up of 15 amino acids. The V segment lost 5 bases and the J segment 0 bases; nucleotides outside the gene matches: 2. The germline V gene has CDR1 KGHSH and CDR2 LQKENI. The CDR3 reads CASSGTSGYQETQYF. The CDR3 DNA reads TGTGCCAGCTCAGGGACTAGCGGTTACCAAGAGACCCAGTACTTC.

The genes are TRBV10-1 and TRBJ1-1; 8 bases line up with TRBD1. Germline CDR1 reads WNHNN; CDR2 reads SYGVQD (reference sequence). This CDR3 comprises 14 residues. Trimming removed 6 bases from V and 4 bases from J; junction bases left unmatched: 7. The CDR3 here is CASSAGGETTEAFF. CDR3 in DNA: TGCGCCAGCAGCGCAGGGGGCGAGACCACTGAAGCTTTCTTT.

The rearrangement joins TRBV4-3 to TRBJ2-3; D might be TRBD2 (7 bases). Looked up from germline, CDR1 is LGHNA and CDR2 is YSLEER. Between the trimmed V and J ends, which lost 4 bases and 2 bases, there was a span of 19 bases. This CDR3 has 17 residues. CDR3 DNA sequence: TGCGCCAGCAGCCGCGAACGGACGGGGGGCCTCACAGATACGCAGTATTTT. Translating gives CASSRERTGGLTDTQYF.

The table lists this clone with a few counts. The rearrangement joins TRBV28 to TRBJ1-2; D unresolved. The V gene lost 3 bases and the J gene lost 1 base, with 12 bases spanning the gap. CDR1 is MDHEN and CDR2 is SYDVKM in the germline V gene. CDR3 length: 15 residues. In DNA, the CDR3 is TGTGCCAGCAGTTTTGAGGGTCTCTTTAACTATGGCTACACCTTC. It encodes CASSFEGLFNYGYTF.

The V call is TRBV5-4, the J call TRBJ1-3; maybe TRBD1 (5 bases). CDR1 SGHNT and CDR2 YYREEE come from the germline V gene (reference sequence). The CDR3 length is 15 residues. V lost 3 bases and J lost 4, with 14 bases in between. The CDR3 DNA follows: TGTGCCAGCAGCTCCGGGGCCATCGGAGGAAACACCATATATTTT. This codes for CASSSGAIGGNTIYF.

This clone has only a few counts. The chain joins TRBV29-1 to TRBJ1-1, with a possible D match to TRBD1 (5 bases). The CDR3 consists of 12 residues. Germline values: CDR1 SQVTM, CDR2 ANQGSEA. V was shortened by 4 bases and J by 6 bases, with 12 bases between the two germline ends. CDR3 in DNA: TGCAGCGTTGTAAGTAGGGACGCTGAAGCTTTCTTT. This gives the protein CSVVSRDAEAFF.

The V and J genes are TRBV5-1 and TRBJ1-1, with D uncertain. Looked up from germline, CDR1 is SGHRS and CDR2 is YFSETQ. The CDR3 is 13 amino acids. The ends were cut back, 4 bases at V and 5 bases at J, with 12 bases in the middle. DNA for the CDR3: TGCGCCAGCAGCCTCCTACACGAAACTGAAGCTTTCTTT. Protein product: CASSLLHETEAFF.

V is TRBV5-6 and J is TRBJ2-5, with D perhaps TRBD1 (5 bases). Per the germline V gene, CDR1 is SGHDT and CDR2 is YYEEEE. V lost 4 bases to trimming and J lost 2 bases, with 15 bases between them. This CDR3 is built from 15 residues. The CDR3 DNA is TGTGCCAGCAGCCCCGCGCGAGACAGACAAGAGACCCAGTACTTC. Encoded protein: CASSPARDRQETQYF. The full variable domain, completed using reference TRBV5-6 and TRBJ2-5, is DAGVTQSPTHLIKTRGQQVTLRCSPKSGHDTVSWYQQALGQGPQFIFQYYEEEERQRGNFPDRFSGHQFPNYSSELNVNALLLGDSALYLCASSPARDRQETQYFGPGTRLLVL.

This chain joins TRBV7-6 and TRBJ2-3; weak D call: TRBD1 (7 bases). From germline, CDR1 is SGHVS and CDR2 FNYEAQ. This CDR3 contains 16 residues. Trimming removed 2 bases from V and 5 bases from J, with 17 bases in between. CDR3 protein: CASSLKVRGARDTQYF. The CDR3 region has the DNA TGTGCCAGCAGCTTAAAGGTCAGGGGGGCGAGAGATACGCAGTATTTT.

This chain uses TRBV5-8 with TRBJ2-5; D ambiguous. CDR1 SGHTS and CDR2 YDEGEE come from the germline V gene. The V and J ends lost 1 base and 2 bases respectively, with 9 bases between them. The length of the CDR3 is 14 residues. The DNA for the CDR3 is TGTGCCAGCAGCTTGAAGGTCCTTCAAGAGACCCAGTACTTC. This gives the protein CASSLKVLQETQYF.

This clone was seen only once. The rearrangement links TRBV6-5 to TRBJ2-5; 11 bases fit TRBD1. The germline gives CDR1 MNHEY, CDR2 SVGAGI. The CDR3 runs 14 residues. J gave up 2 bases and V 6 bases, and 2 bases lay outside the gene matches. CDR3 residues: CASRRDRGQETQYF. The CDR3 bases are TGTGCCAGCAGGAGGGACAGGGGGCAAGAGACCCAGTACTTC.

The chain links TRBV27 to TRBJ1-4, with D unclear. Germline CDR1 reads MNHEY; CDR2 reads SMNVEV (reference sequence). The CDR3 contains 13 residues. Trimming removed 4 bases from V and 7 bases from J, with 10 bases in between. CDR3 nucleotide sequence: TGTGCCAGCAGTTCAGGTTGGGGTGAAAAACTGTTTTTT. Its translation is CASSSGWGEKLFF.